The T cell receptor beta chain described here comes from a study of shared clonotypes between healthy human individuals. Study-level background: Each donor's CD8 memory used one plate, CD8 naive two, each CD4 subset three.

Terminally differentiated effector memory CD45RA+ cells were excluded by CCR7 positive selection of CD45RO-negative cells. Germline V gene sequence: CDR1 SGHDT, CDR2 YYEEEE. V lost 3 bases, J lost 7 bases, and 7 bases stayed unmatched. The CDR3 covers 14 residues. An approximately 200 ng quantity of DNA, roughly 29,000 T cell genomes, went into the sorted-subset replicate PCRs. Profiling relied on immunoSEQ multiplex PCR, and the TCRdb table lists in-frame clones only, not all of them. The data show more than 2 million clones, with 90% to 95% seen just once and around 1.7% held by the top ten. The sequenced material came from naive CD8+ T cells from PBMCs. The TCR comes from a man between 18 and 35 years old in good health. Some clones in this sample may be carry-over from other donors' samples. The rearrangement uses TRBV5-6 and TRBJ1-1; 9 bases align to TRBD1. CDR3 sequence reads: CASSYGTGNGEAFF. The CDR3 DNA reads TGTGCCAGCAGCTACGGGACAGGGAACGGTGAAGCTTTCTTT.